This T cell receptor beta chain was recovered during a study of a mutant IDH1 vaccine in newly diagnosed glioma. The wider study: Of the patients given treatment, roughly 60% were male and about 40% were female, and a mean age of roughly 40 years was recorded. Radiotherapy, temozolomide, or both had been given previously, and both were given to most.

CDR3 length: 13 residues. The germline V gene encodes CDR1 LNHDA and CDR2 SQIVND (reference sequence). V lost 3 bases and J lost 5, with 11 bases in between. Libraries were prepared by immunoSEQ multiplex PCR; TCRdb keeps only in-frame clonotypes and omits some of them. The sample lists about 67,000 clones, around 83% seen once, with 4% to 5.5% in the top ten. General study results and limits: The authors found pseudoprogression apparently unrelated to changes in top peripheral T cell clonotypes.

As for time point: baseline, week 1 (first vaccination visit). As to treatment: pre-vaccination baseline after standard-of-care therapy. About this clone: What it binds is not known.

The clonotype originates from a young woman with glioma. Some clones in this sample may be carry-over from other donors' samples. The sequencing here drew on peripheral blood mononuclear cells (PBMCs), taken from a glioma patient treated with radiotherapy, temozolomide or both. The chain couples TRBV19 to TRBJ2-7, with a possible D match to TRBD1 (5 bases). CDR3 coding DNA: TGTGCCAGTAGTATTTCAGGGTACGACGAGCAGTACTTC. Its translation is CASSISGYDEQYF.